This T cell receptor (beta chain) comes out of a study of identical twins. General observations from the study: Out-of-frame alpha sequences common to twins were enriched for low generation probability.

The CDR3 is made up of 14 amino acids. With 6 bases clipped from V and 6 bases from J, the junction kept 8 bases outside the gene matches. Germline V CDR1 and CDR2: SQVTM, ANQGSEA. A note on this clonotype: The target antigen is unknown.

One entry per CDR3 protein results from TCRdb running MiXCR on the 5' RACE reads. The top ten hold 4% to 5.5% of the sample, which has 650,000 to 750,000 distinct CDR3 sequences, about 20% seen once. These same data were also listed under a study on T cells expressing NK-cell markers. From that paper: The leading position in the CD3+CD56-NKG2C+ fraction of several donors also went to these clonotypes.

Material for sequencing was PBMCs. The TCR was taken from a woman younger than 35 in good health. V usage is TRBV29-1 and J usage is TRBJ2-1; 10 bases match TRBD2. The CDR3 DNA follows: TGCAGCGTCCCTTTTAGCGGGGGGCCCAATGAGCAGTTCTTC. This sequence encodes CSVPFSGGPNEQFF.